This section outlines one TCR beta chain sequence together with its context. Antigen unknown. The data were obtained in a study of cytomegalovirus exposure and HLA in healthy donors. Study observations and caveats: In an earlier analysis, productive rearrangement rates for most beta V segments clustered near 87% or 30%. A later analysis found common viral pathogens apparently linked to several of the most significant clusters.

The CDR3 contains 16 residues. Germline loops: CDR1 SGHAT, CDR2 FQNNGV. The V end lost 1 base, the J end lost 7 bases, and 20 bases lay between the germline ends. 60 Vbeta and 13 Jbeta primers were used in PCR. The method was immunoSEQ multiplex PCR; TCRdb's version includes in-frame clones alone and lacks a portion of them. The sample lists some 150,000 clones; approximately 84% were seen once. The sample consisted of PBMCs. This receptor was obtained from a woman between 40 and 55 years old in good health and CMV-seronegative. The chain recombines TRBV11-2 with TRBJ2-7, with D perhaps TRBD1 (7 bases). The CDR3 is CASSLVWGTVGGEQYF. In DNA, the CDR3 is TGTGCCAGCAGCTTAGTCTGGGGGACAGTCGGGGGAGAGCAGTACTTC.